This T cell receptor beta chain was sequenced in a study of CD8+CD57+ T cells in acquired aplastic anemia. Notes on the study in general: CD8+ Simpson's diversity did not differ significantly between patients and controls. The study identified twenty-nine CD8+ CDR3 sequences shared by patients and controls.

Trimming took off 8 bases at V and 0 bases at J, with 9 bases between the two ends. Germline CDR1 is SGHDT and CDR2 is YYEEEE. CDR3 length equals 13 residues. Points on this clonotype: What it recognizes is unknown.

It was genomic DNA that served as the template for profiling TCR beta VDJ and CDR3. TCRdb called the reads again in MiXCR, with one record for every CDR3 protein. The data show hundreds of thousands of distinct CDR3 sequences, approximately 58% seen once. Patients included in sequencing had previously demonstrated CD8+CD57+ cell expansion by flow cytometry. As a group, the patients uniformly had severe acquired aplastic anemia. Patients were untreated when blood was sampled. The genes are TRBV5-6 and TRBJ2-1; D ambiguous. The source is a human donor with aplastic anemia. Sequenced input: sorted CD4+, CD8+, or CD8+CD57+ T cells (not recorded which) from PBMCs. CDR3 sequence: CASDDSSYNEQFF. CDR3 nucleotides: TGTGCCAGTGACGATAGCTCCTACAATGAGCAGTTCTTC.